This entry lists 13 T cell receptor beta chains sequenced from one sample in a study of shared clonotypes between healthy human individuals. Libraries were prepared by immunoSEQ multiplex PCR; TCRdb keeps only in-frame clonotypes and omits some of them. The sample holds hundreds of thousands of clones; about nine tenths are singletons and the top ten take roughly 17%. Sequencing was done on a sample of memory CD8+ T cells sorted from blood. Subset: CD45RO+ cells pooled with CCR7-negative TemRA cells. Receptors originate from a man in his late teens or twenties in good health.

This rearrangement joins TRBV6-5 to TRBJ1-1; D gene ambiguous. This CDR3 has 15 residues. The germline V and J ends were trimmed by 2 bases and 5 bases, with 15 bases remaining between them. CDR1 and CDR2 (germline): MNHEY, SVGAGI. The CDR3 nucleotides are TGTGCCAGCAGTTACCTGGGAACTCAAGGAACTGAAGCTTTCTTT. Translation: CASSYLGTQGTEAFF.

This rearrangement joins TRBV18 to TRBJ2-3, with 10 bases matching TRBD2. Looked up from germline, CDR1 is KGHSH and CDR2 is LQKENI. The CDR3 is made up of 14 amino acids. Losses at the gene ends were 3 bases for V and 6 bases for J; bases not matched to a gene: 3. The CDR3 reads CASSPSGGTDTQYF. The DNA of the CDR3 is TGTGCCAGCTCACCTAGCGGGGGGACGGATACGCAGTATTTT.

V usage is TRBV7-9 and J usage is TRBJ1-5, with 7 bases identical to TRBD1. Germline loops: CDR1 SEHNR, CDR2 FQNEAQ (reference sequence). V dropped 4 bases and J dropped 5; count of bases not matched to a gene: 8. This CDR3 spans 15 amino acids. Written as DNA, the CDR3 is TGTGCCAGCAGCTCTGAGCGACAGGGTCATCAGCCCCAGCATTTT. The encoded protein is CASSSERQGHQPQHF. Full variable domain (rest looked up from reference TRBV7-9 and TRBJ1-5): DTGVSQNPRHKITKRGQNVTFRCDPISEHNRLYWYRQTLGQGPEFLTYFQNEAQLEKSRLLSDRFSAERPKGSFSTLEIQRTEQGDSAMYLCASSSERQGHQPQHFGDGTRLSIL.

The rearrangement links TRBV28 to TRBJ1-1; D is unresolved. V gave up 4 bases and J gave up 6 bases, with 9 bases separating them. CDR1 MDHEN and CDR2 SYDVKM come from the germline V gene. This CDR3 spans 12 amino acids. CDR3 bases: TGTGCCAGCAGTTCATCAGGAGCTGAAGCTTTCTTT. It codes for CASSSSGAEAFF.

The J gene is TRBJ2-4, the V gene TRBV7-8; D not certain. V was shortened by 1 base and J by 0 bases, with 13 bases between the two germline ends. Looked up from germline, CDR1 is SGHVS and CDR2 is FQNEAQ. CDR3 size: 17 residues. The CDR3 nucleotides are TGTGCCAGCAGCTTAGAATTGGTTAGCTTAGCCAAAAACATTCAGTACTTC. Residues: CASSLELVSLAKNIQYF.

This clone was seen a few times. The V and J genes are TRBV5-1 and TRBJ2-7; 8 positions agree with TRBD2. This CDR3 is 15 amino acids long. Germline V gene lookup returns CDR1 SGHRS and CDR2 YFSETQ. V was clipped by 5 bases and J by 2 bases; unmatched bases: 9. CDR3 loop: CASRRGGPATYEQYF. CDR3 nucleotide sequence: TGCGCCAGCAGACGCGGGGGGCCCGCAACCTACGAGCAGTACTTC.

The chain uses TRBV28 and TRBJ2-7; D might be TRBD2 (6 bases). The germline V gene encodes CDR1 MDHEN and CDR2 SYDVKM. V lost 1 base and J lost 0, with 16 bases in between. The CDR3 is 17 amino acids. CDR3 loop: CASSLFGGSGSSYEQYF. CDR3 nucleotide sequence: TGTGCCAGCAGTTTATTTGGGGGGTCCGGGAGCTCCTACGAGCAGTACTTC.

The rearrangement joins TRBV19 to TRBJ2-3; D may be TRBD2 (6 bases). Germline loops: CDR1 LNHDA, CDR2 SQIVND (reference sequence). The V end was cut by 5 bases, the J end by 2 bases, with 14 bases between. This CDR3 has 15 amino acids. The CDR3 region has the DNA TGTGCCAGTAGTTGGCGGGGAATCCACACAGATACGCAGTATTTT. It translates to CASSWRGIHTDTQYF.

The sample holds a few counts of this clone. The chain is built from TRBV9 and TRBJ1-4; a possible D gene is TRBD1 (5 bases). The V and J ends lost 0 bases and 8 bases respectively, with 14 bases between them. Germline CDR1 and CDR2: SGDLS and YYNGEE. The CDR3 covers 15 residues. CDR3 sequence reads: CASSVGSGVEEKLFF. The CDR3 coding sequence is TGTGCCAGCAGCGTAGGGTCGGGGGTGGAAGAAAAACTGTTTTTT.

V usage is TRBV6-1 and J usage is TRBJ2-1; no clear D gene. V lost 4 bases and J 6 bases, leaving 4 bases between the germline ends. CDR1 MNHNS and CDR2 SASEGT come from the germline V gene. The CDR3 runs to 11 residues. The CDR3 region has the DNA TGTGCCAGCAGTGGCCTCAATGAGCAGTTCTTC. Translating it yields CASSGLNEQFF.

The chain recombines TRBV28 with TRBJ2-7; possible D gene TRBD1, 6 bases. The CDR3 spans 17 residues. V shed 6 bases and J shed 6 bases, with 27 bases lying between them. Germline assignment: CDR1 MDHEN and CDR2 SYDVKM. The CDR3 spells CASSPTHSGVFGIEQYF. The CDR3 coding sequence is TGTGCCAGCAGCCCGACCCATTCAGGGGTTTTCGGCATCGAGCAGTACTTC.

A word on this clone: Other DNA sequences in the sample encode the same CDR3. The rearrangement links TRBV5-4 to TRBJ2-7; 8 nucleotides match TRBD2. There are 15 residues in the CDR3. Germline V CDR1 and CDR2: SGHNT, YYREEE (reference sequence). The J segment lost 0 bases and the V segment lost 5 bases, leaving 7 bases of the junction unmatched. In DNA form, the CDR3 reads TGTGCCAGCAGTTATAGCGGGGCGAGCTCCTACGAGCAGTACTTC. This gives the protein CASSYSGASSYEQYF.

The chain has TRBV2 and TRBJ2-7; 8 positions match TRBD1. The CDR3 is 14 residues long. V lost 4 bases and J lost 5; bases outside the gene matches: 7. CDR1 and CDR2 (germline): SNHLY, FYNNEI. CDR3 coding DNA: TGTGCCAGCAGTGTGACAGGGGTGGAAAACGAGCAGTACTTC. Its protein product is CASSVTGVENEQYF.